The 26 T cell receptor beta chains reported below all come from one sample, sequenced in a study of blood T cell repertoires in COVID-19 (dated by TCRdb to 2020 to 2021). Library construction relied on the immunoSEQ multiplex PCR assay. TCRdb retrieved this table from immuneACCESS and kept in-frame rearrangements only. Not all clones are present; in checked studies, unresolved V genes account for under half, and no reason is known for the remainder. The table for this sample lists 250,000 or so clones; approximately 86% of them were counted only once. Of the sample, approximately 8.2% falls within the top ten clones. The sequenced sample was peripheral blood. These receptors came from a man aged 40-55 years with active or convalescent COVID-19.

V usage is TRBV29-1 and J usage is TRBJ2-7, with D possibly matching TRBD1 (6 bases). V was trimmed by 6 bases and J by 2 bases, leaving 14 bases between them. The CDR3 spans 13 residues. Germline values: CDR1 SQVTM, CDR2 ANQGSEA. CDR3 protein: CSVARDTAYEQYF. CDR3 DNA sequence: TGCAGCGTGGCTCGGGACACCGCCTACGAGCAGTACTTC.

The CDR3 loop reads CATSRVSDRDGVGYTF. CDR3 DNA: TGTGCCACCAGCAGAGTGTCGGACAGGGACGGGGTTGGCTACACCTTC. The rearrangement links TRBV15 to TRBJ1-2; the match to TRBD1 covers 8 bases. Germline values: CDR1 LNHNV, CDR2 YYDKDF (reference sequence). CDR3 length: 16 amino acids. V gave up 1 base and J gave up 7 bases; unmatched junction bases: 11.

The chain joins TRBV9 to TRBJ1-2, with 11 bases lining up with TRBD1. The length of the CDR3 is 14 residues. Germline CDR1 is SGDLS and CDR2 is YYNGEE. V gave up 3 bases and J gave up 7 bases; unmatched junction bases: 5. The CDR3 DNA reads TGTGCCAGCAGCGCTCGGACAGGGGGCGGTGGCTACACCTTC. Its protein product is CASSARTGGGGYTF.

J is TRBJ2-3 and V is TRBV9; no firm D call. The CDR3 spans 14 residues. Trimming removed 0 bases from V and 1 base from J, with 6 bases in between. Germline CDR1 and CDR2: SGDLS and YYNGEE. Here the CDR3 reads CASSVVAGTDTQYF. The DNA of the CDR3 is TGTGCCAGCAGCGTAGTGGCTGGCACAGATACGCAGTATTTT.

This chain connects TRBV18 to TRBJ2-5; D call uncertain. The CDR3 spans 14 residues. In germline, CDR1 is KGHSH, CDR2 LQKENI. Trimming stripped 1 base from V and 3 bases from J, with 9 bases between. The chain's CDR3 is CASSPLSQEETQYF. The CDR3, as DNA: TGTGCCAGCTCACCACTATCCCAGGAAGAGACCCAGTACTTC.

This clone was counted only a few times. This chain links TRBV19 with TRBJ2-5; TRBD2 aligns across 8 bases. CDR1 and CDR2 (germline): LNHDA, SQIVND (reference sequence). Trimming at V came to 5 bases and at J to 2 bases, leaving 10 bases not matched to a gene. The CDR3 contains 16 residues. The CDR3 DNA reads as TGTGCCAGTAGTTTAGGAGCGGGGGTCCGACAAGAGACCCAGTACTTC. It specifies CASSLGAGVRQETQYF.

J is TRBJ1-1 and V is TRBV9; D remains ambiguous. CDR1 SGDLS and CDR2 YYNGEE come from the germline V gene. V shed 3 bases and J shed 3 bases, with 6 bases lying between them. This CDR3 contains 12 residues. In nucleotides, the CDR3 is TGTGCCAGCAGCGGCCGGGACACTGAAGCTTTCTTT. As protein: CASSGRDTEAFF.

The V and J genes are TRBV11-3 and TRBJ1-6; D is possibly TRBD1 (5 bases). CDR1 and CDR2 from the germline V gene are SGHNT and YENEEA. CDR3 length equals 16 residues. Trimming took off 0 bases at V and 8 bases at J, with 14 bases between the two ends. CDR3: CASSLESRAPDSPLHF. CDR3 in DNA: TGTGCCAGCAGCTTAGAAAGCAGGGCGCCTGATTCACCCCTCCACTTT.

V is TRBV7-3 and J is TRBJ2-2; tentatively, D is TRBD1 (6 bases). The CDR3 runs 14 residues. Trimming cost V 6 bases and J 1 base, with 9 bases left between them. Germline-derived CDR1 and CDR2 are SGHTA and FQGTGA. The CDR3 nucleotides are TGTGCCAGCAGTAAGGGACAGAACACCGGGGAGCTGTTTTTT. As protein: CASSKGQNTGELFF.

The chain has TRBV19 and TRBJ2-7; 7 bases agree with TRBD1. Trimming removed 3 bases from V and 5 bases from J; junction bases left unmatched: 7. CDR1 and CDR2 from the germline V gene are LNHDA and SQIVND (reference sequence). This CDR3 is 14 amino acids long. The CDR3 DNA follows: TGTGCCAGTAGTATCCGACAGGGATGGGACGAGCAGTACTTC. Amino acids: CASSIRQGWDEQYF.

This clone has only a few counts. The chain couples TRBV6-5 to TRBJ1-2; the D gene is possibly TRBD1 (6 bases). Germline CDR1 is MNHEY and CDR2 is SVGAGI. V lost 6 bases and J 14 bases, leaving 16 bases between the germline ends. There are 11 residues in the CDR3. The CDR3 sequence is CASRLGQFCTF. The CDR3 nucleotides read TGTGCCAGCAGACTGGGACAATTCTGTACCTTC.

The chain combines TRBV7-6 with TRBJ1-6, with D perhaps matching TRBD1 (6 bases). The V and J ends lost 5 bases and 7 bases respectively, with 9 bases between them. Germline V gene data show CDR1 as SGHVS and CDR2 as FNYEAQ. The CDR3 length is 13 residues. CDR3 bases: TGTGCCAGCAGCCGGACAGTAAATTCACCCCTCCACTTT. This translates into CASSRTVNSPLHF.

The chain joins TRBV5-1 to TRBJ1-6; perhaps TRBD1 as D (6 bases). Trimming took off 3 bases at V and 0 bases at J, with 10 bases between the two ends. Germline V gene data show CDR1 as SGHRS and CDR2 as YFSETQ. The CDR3 totals 16 residues. In DNA, the CDR3 is TGCGCCAGCAGCTCTGTAGGGGGCTCCTATAATTCACCCCTCCACTTT. It is translated as CASSSVGGSYNSPLHF.

V is TRBV24-1 and J is TRBJ2-1; TRBD2 matches at 10 bases. This CDR3 comprises 16 residues. Germline V gene data show CDR1 as KGHDR and CDR2 as SFDVKD. Trimming took 9 bases from V and 6 from J; bases not matched to a gene: 13. The CDR3 coding sequence is TGTGCCACCGTCGCGGGACGAACTAGCGGGATCAATGAGCAGTTCTTC. Protein sequence: CATVAGRTSGINEQFF.

The chain uses TRBV27 and TRBJ2-3, with D perhaps TRBD2 (5 bases). The V end was cut by 5 bases, the J end by 4 bases, with 10 bases between. Germline V lookup: CDR1 MNHEY, CDR2 SMNVEV (reference sequence). The CDR3 is made up of 13 amino acids. CDR3 nucleotides: TGTGCCAGCAGTGTCGGGATTTCAGATACGCAGTATTTT. Translating gives CASSVGISDTQYF.

This clone was detected only once. This sequence joins TRBV4-1 and TRBJ1-2; D is perhaps TRBD1 (5 bases). This CDR3 is built from 15 residues. V lost 0 bases to trimming and J lost 8 bases, with 16 bases between them. Germline V CDR1 and CDR2: MGHRA, YSYEKL. CDR3 loop: CASSQETRVIGGYTF. The CDR3 nucleotides read TGCGCCAGCAGCCAAGAGACCAGGGTGATCGGCGGCTACACCTTC.

V is TRBV10-2 and J is TRBJ2-7, with D perhaps matching TRBD2 (6 bases). Trimming stripped 5 bases from V and 4 bases from J, with 15 bases between. CDR1 and CDR2 (germline): WSHSY, SAAADI. The CDR3 has 14 amino acids. The CDR3 nucleotides read TGCGCCAGCAGTAACTATAAGGGGAGGTACGAGCAGTACTTC. Encoded protein: CASSNYKGRYEQYF.

This clone was observed once. The chain employs TRBV29-1 and TRBJ1-1; D may be TRBD1 (5 bases). The CDR3 spans 13 residues. Trimming stripped 4 bases from V and 6 bases from J, with 15 bases between. The germline V gene has CDR1 SQVTM and CDR2 ANQGSEA. This CDR3 is CSVGSRGGAEAFF. DNA for the CDR3: TGCAGCGTTGGGTCCCGGGGGGGGGCTGAAGCTTTCTTT. Using reference TRBV29-1 and TRBJ1-1 for the parts outside the CDR3, the full variable domain is SAVISQKPSRDICQRGTSLTIQCQVDSQVTMMFWYRQQPGQSLTLIATANQGSEATYESGFVIDKFPISRPNLTFSTLTVSNMSPEDSSIYLCSVGSRGGAEAFFGQGTRLTVV.

The rearrangement joins TRBV28 to TRBJ1-5; no definite D call. Germline V CDR1 and CDR2: MDHEN, SYDVKM. V was trimmed by 7 bases and J by 5 bases, leaving 12 bases between them. The CDR3 loop spans 13 amino acids. The CDR3 sequence: CASTSGTYQPQHF. The CDR3 coding sequence is TGTGCCAGCACCTCAGGTACTTATCAGCCCCAGCATTTT.

The V and J genes are TRBV30 and TRBJ1-4, with TRBD1 matching over 7 bases. V was pared by 3 bases and J by 5 bases, with 12 bases of the junction left unmatched. This CDR3 contains 16 residues. CDR1 and CDR2 (germline): GTSNPN, SVGIG (reference sequence). The CDR3 is CAWSPLTRDRNEKLFF. In nucleotides, the CDR3 is TGTGCCTGGAGCCCCCTAACTCGGGACAGAAATGAAAAACTGTTTTTT.

This chain connects TRBV9 to TRBJ2-3, with D maybe TRBD2 (6 bases). With 8 bases removed from V and 4 bases from J, the gap between germline ends came to 14 bases. Germline V gene sequence: CDR1 SGDLS, CDR2 YYNGEE. This CDR3 is built from 13 residues. CDR3 nucleotides: TGTGCCAGTGGAGGAGGGCGGGCAGATACGCAGTATTTT. It codes for CASGGGRADTQYF.

This clone has only one observation. The rearrangement links TRBV19 to TRBJ1-5, with 8 bases aligning to TRBD1. This CDR3 region has 12 residues. The germline V gene has CDR1 LNHDA and CDR2 SQIVND (reference sequence). Trimming took 5 bases from V and 15 from J; bases not matched to a gene: 9. The CDR3 sequence: CASSVPTGGAHF. The CDR3 nucleotides read TGTGCCAGTAGTGTTCCAACAGGGGGAGCGCATTTT.

J is TRBJ1-3 and V is TRBV28; maybe TRBD1 (5 bases). The germline V and J ends were trimmed by 5 bases and 0 bases, with 11 bases remaining between them. Germline V gene sequence: CDR1 MDHEN, CDR2 SYDVKM. The CDR3 loop spans 15 amino acids. This CDR3 is CASSRQSLSGNTIYF. CDR3 sequence (DNA): TGTGCCAGCAGTCGACAGTCGCTCTCTGGAAACACCATATATTTT.

V gene TRBV27 combines with J gene TRBJ2-7; 9 bases fit TRBD2. The J segment lost 2 bases and the V segment lost 3 bases, leaving 5 bases of the junction unmatched. CDR1 and CDR2 (germline): MNHEY, SMNVEV (reference sequence). The CDR3 contains 15 residues. For the CDR3, the DNA is TGTGCCAGCAGTTTCGGACTAGCGCGGACCTACGAGCAGTACTTC. Its protein product is CASSFGLARTYEQYF.

CDR3 region: CASSLRQGASNYGYTF. CDR3 sequence (DNA): TGTGCCAGCAGCTTAAGACAGGGGGCCTCTAACTATGGCTACACCTTC. The chain combines TRBV11-3 with TRBJ1-2, with 10 bases aligning to TRBD1. V lost 2 bases and J lost 0; bases outside the gene matches: 3. This CDR3 region has 16 residues. Looked up from germline, CDR1 is SGHNT and CDR2 is YENEEA.

The V gene is TRBV24-1, the J gene TRBJ1-4; D is possibly TRBD1 (6 bases). CDR3 length: 15 amino acids. Germline V gene lookup returns CDR1 KGHDR and CDR2 SFDVKD. V dropped 4 bases and J dropped 3 bases, with 11 bases sitting between them. In nucleotides, the CDR3 is TGTGCCACCAGTGAGGGGGGGGCCGCTAATGAAAAACTGTTTTTT. Protein sequence: CATSEGGAANEKLFF.